This is a list of T cell receptor beta chains from one sample in a study of cytomegalovirus exposure and HLA in healthy donors. Clones were read by immunoSEQ multiplex PCR, and TCRdb kept only the in-frame ones, dropping some. The repertoire holds around 200,000 clones, about four fifths seen once, with about 2.8% in the top ten. The material sequenced was PBMCs. These TCRs come from a young woman in good health and CMV-seropositive. Each CDR3 is given with its conserved first and last residue. A D gene is named only where the DNA matches it firmly. Not all rows give a size; the values are once, few, many and, for expanded clones, a class.

D gene: NA; V gene: TRBV4-1; CDR3 length: 15; clone size: NA; J gene: TRBJ2-7; CDR3 protein: CASRRQGFPSYEQYF; CDR3 DNA: TGCGCCAGCAGGCGCCAGGGGTTCCCCTCCTACGAGCAGTACTTC
D gene: NA; V gene: TRBV7-9; CDR3 length: 15; clone size: NA; J gene: TRBJ1-4; CDR3 protein: CASSSYRRSREKLFF; CDR3 DNA: TGTGCCAGCAGCTCATACCGCCGGAGTCGAGAAAAACTGTTTTTT
D gene: NA; V gene: TRBV28; CDR3 length: 15; clone size: once; J gene: TRBJ1-5; CDR3 protein: CASSATDYSNQPQHF; CDR3 DNA: TGTGCCAGCAGTGCTACAGACTATAGCAATCAGCCCCAGCATTTT
D gene: NA; V gene: TRBV7-9; CDR3 length: 11; clone size: NA; J gene: TRBJ1-6; CDR3 protein: CASSLLTPLHF; CDR3 DNA: TGTGCCAGCAGCTTATTAACACCCCTCCACTTT
D gene: NA; V gene: TRBV4-1; CDR3 length: 15; clone size: NA; J gene: TRBJ2-3; CDR3 protein: CASSQGTFSTDTQYF; CDR3 DNA: TGCGCCAGCAGCCAAGGGACATTCAGCACAGATACGCAGTATTTT
D gene: TRBD1; V gene: TRBV10-3; CDR3 length: 14; clone size: NA; J gene: TRBJ1-1; CDR3 protein: CAISGLTGGTEAFF; CDR3 DNA: TGTGCCATCAGTGGACTGACAGGGGGCACTGAAGCTTTCTTT
D gene: NA; V gene: TRBV7-8; CDR3 length: 14; clone size: NA; J gene: TRBJ1-2; CDR3 protein: CASSLAQGGYGYTF; CDR3 DNA: TGTGCCAGCAGCTTAGCGCAAGGGGGCTATGGCTACACCTTC
D gene: NA; V gene: TRBV6-4; CDR3 length: 13; clone size: many; J gene: TRBJ2-2; CDR3 protein: CASSEAGTGELFF; CDR3 DNA: TGTGCCAGCAGTGAAGCCGGGACCGGGGAGCTGTTTTTT
D gene: TRBD1; V gene: TRBV19; CDR3 length: 15; clone size: NA; J gene: TRBJ2-3; CDR3 protein: CASSAHRGLTDTQYF; CDR3 DNA: TGTGCCAGTAGTGCGCACAGGGGGCTAACAGATACGCAGTATTTT
D gene: TRBD2; V gene: TRBV11-2; CDR3 length: 18; clone size: NA; J gene: TRBJ2-7; CDR3 protein: CASSFPGLAGGHSYEQYF; CDR3 DNA: TGTGCCAGCAGCTTCCCCGGGCTAGCGGGGGGGCATAGCTACGAGCAGTACTTC
D gene: NA; V gene: TRBV15; CDR3 length: 15; clone size: NA; J gene: TRBJ1-2; CDR3 protein: CATSRDLPGNYGYTF; CDR3 DNA: TGTGCCACCAGCAGAGATCTACCCGGGAACTATGGCTACACCTTC
D gene: TRBD2; V gene: TRBV5-1; CDR3 length: 15; clone size: NA; J gene: TRBJ2-7; CDR3 protein: CASSWTSGAPYEQYF; CDR3 DNA: TGCGCCAGCAGCTGGACTAGCGGGGCACCCTACGAGCAGTACTTC
D gene: TRBD2; V gene: TRBV6-1; CDR3 length: 14; clone size: NA; J gene: TRBJ2-3; CDR3 protein: CASSEIGLADTQYF; CDR3 DNA: TGTGCCAGCAGTGAAATAGGACTAGCAGATACGCAGTATTTT
D gene: NA; V gene: TRBV2; CDR3 length: 11; clone size: NA; J gene: TRBJ2-5; CDR3 protein: CASTLKEAQYF; CDR3 DNA: TGTGCCAGCACCCTGAAGGAGGCCCAGTACTTC
D gene: NA; V gene: TRBV27; CDR3 length: 13; clone size: NA; J gene: TRBJ2-7; CDR3 protein: CASSLGAVYEQYF; CDR3 DNA: TGTGCCAGCAGTTTAGGGGCAGTCTACGAGCAGTACTTC
D gene: NA; V gene: TRBV15; CDR3 length: 12; clone size: NA; J gene: TRBJ1-2; CDR3 protein: CATSRIREGYTF; CDR3 DNA: TGTGCCACCAGCAGAATCCGGGAGGGCTACACCTTC
D gene: NA; V gene: TRBV4-2; CDR3 length: 16; clone size: NA; J gene: TRBJ2-1; CDR3 protein: CASSQEGKGGSSEQFF; CDR3 DNA: TGTGCCAGCAGCCAAGAGGGAAAGGGAGGATCCAGTGAGCAGTTCTTC
D gene: NA; V gene: TRBV7-3; CDR3 length: 15; clone size: NA; J gene: TRBJ2-3; CDR3 protein: CASSPTINRRDTQYF; CDR3 DNA: TGTGCCAGCAGTCCCACCATCAACAGGAGAGATACGCAGTATTTT
D gene: TRBD1; V gene: TRBV10-2; CDR3 length: 12; clone size: NA; J gene: TRBJ2-7; CDR3 protein: CASSQGAYEQYF; CDR3 DNA: TGCGCCAGCTCCCAGGGGGCCTACGAGCAGTACTTC
D gene: TRBD2; V gene: TRBV4-1; CDR3 length: 17; clone size: NA; J gene: TRBJ2-7; CDR3 protein: CASSLSPLLAGGDEQYF; CDR3 DNA: TGCGCCAGCAGCCTTTCCCCCCTACTAGCGGGGGGGGATGAGCAGTACTTC
D gene: NA; V gene: TRBV29-1; CDR3 length: 13; clone size: NA; J gene: TRBJ1-2; CDR3 protein: CSVRAQGMGGYTF; CDR3 DNA: TGCAGCGTTCGCGCCCAGGGTATGGGGGGCTACACCTTC
D gene: NA; V gene: TRBV19; CDR3 length: 14; clone size: few; J gene: TRBJ1-2; CDR3 protein: CASSIMRDSYGYTF; CDR3 DNA: TGTGCCAGTAGTATTATGAGGGACTCATATGGCTACACCTTC
D gene: NA; V gene: TRBV5-5; CDR3 length: 14; clone size: NA; J gene: TRBJ2-7; CDR3 protein: CASSEWEDYYEQYF; CDR3 DNA: TGTGCCAGCAGCGAATGGGAAGACTACTACGAGCAGTACTTC
D gene: NA; V gene: TRBV6-5; CDR3 length: 13; clone size: once; J gene: TRBJ2-1; CDR3 protein: CASSYEKNNEQFF; CDR3 DNA: TGTGCCAGCAGTTATGAGAAAAACAATGAGCAGTTCTTC
D gene: TRBD2; V gene: TRBV9; CDR3 length: 15; clone size: NA; J gene: TRBJ2-1; CDR3 protein: CASSEGLAGYNEQFF; CDR3 DNA: TGTGCCAGCAGCGAGGGACTAGCGGGGTACAATGAGCAGTTCTTC
D gene: TRBD1; V gene: TRBV6-1; CDR3 length: 15; clone size: NA; J gene: TRBJ1-3; CDR3 protein: CASNGQASPGNTIYF; CDR3 DNA: TGTGCCAGCAACGGACAGGCCTCGCCTGGAAACACCATATATTTT
D gene: NA; V gene: TRBV6-5; CDR3 length: 13; clone size: NA; J gene: TRBJ1-6; CDR3 protein: CASRNRVGSPLHF; CDR3 DNA: TGTGCCAGCAGGAACAGGGTCGGCTCACCCCTCCACTTT
D gene: NA; V gene: TRBV18; CDR3 length: 14; clone size: NA; J gene: TRBJ1-3; CDR3 protein: CASSPDSPGNTIYF; CDR3 DNA: TGTGCCAGCTCACCTGACAGTCCTGGAAACACCATATATTTT
D gene: NA; V gene: TRBV7-6; CDR3 length: 12; clone size: NA; J gene: TRBJ1-4; CDR3 protein: CASSHPSEKLFF; CDR3 DNA: TGTGCCAGCAGCCATCCTAGTGAAAAACTGTTTTTT
D gene: TRBD2; V gene: TRBV5-1; CDR3 length: 14; clone size: NA; J gene: TRBJ2-5; CDR3 protein: CASSPRGRQETQYF; CDR3 DNA: TGCGCCAGCAGCCCGCGGGGGAGACAAGAGACCCAGTACTTC
D gene: NA; V gene: TRBV19; CDR3 length: 14; clone size: NA; J gene: TRBJ2-1; CDR3 protein: CASSMDSRLDEQFF; CDR3 DNA: TGTGCCAGTAGTATGGACAGCCGTTTAGATGAGCAGTTCTTC
D gene: NA; V gene: TRBV13; CDR3 length: 13; clone size: NA; J gene: TRBJ1-1; CDR3 protein: CASSRETFTEAFF; CDR3 DNA: TGTGCCAGCAGCAGAGAGACTTTCACTGAAGCTTTCTTT
D gene: NA; V gene: TRBV19; CDR3 length: 15; clone size: once; J gene: TRBJ1-2; CDR3 protein: CASSIPLIANYGYTF; CDR3 DNA: TGTGCCAGTAGTATTCCCCTGATAGCGAACTATGGCTACACCTTC
D gene: TRBD1; V gene: TRBV5-3; CDR3 length: 14; clone size: NA; J gene: TRBJ2-7; CDR3 protein: CARRRTGGVYEQYF; CDR3 DNA: TGTGCCAGAAGGCGAACAGGGGGCGTCTACGAGCAGTACTTC
D gene: NA; V gene: TRBV9; CDR3 length: 14; clone size: NA; J gene: TRBJ1-2; CDR3 protein: CASSSTTGEYGYTF; CDR3 DNA: TGTGCCAGCAGCTCAACGACCGGGGAGTATGGCTACACCTTC
D gene: NA; V gene: TRBV19; CDR3 length: 14; clone size: once; J gene: TRBJ1-4; CDR3 protein: CASSFDRSREKLFF; CDR3 DNA: TGTGCCAGTAGTTTTGACAGAAGTCGGGAAAAACTGTTTTTT
D gene: TRBD1; V gene: TRBV5-1; CDR3 length: 16; clone size: NA; J gene: TRBJ1-2; CDR3 protein: CASSLVGTGESGGYTF; CDR3 DNA: TGCGCCAGCAGCTTGGTCGGGACAGGCGAGAGTGGTGGCTACACCTTC
D gene: NA; V gene: TRBV4-3; CDR3 length: 16; clone size: NA; J gene: TRBJ2-2; CDR3 protein: CASSHRIGVNTGELFF; CDR3 DNA: TGCGCCAGCAGCCACCGTATCGGGGTTAACACCGGGGAGCTGTTTTTT
D gene: NA; V gene: TRBV6-1; CDR3 length: 15; clone size: NA; J gene: TRBJ2-1; CDR3 protein: CASSGRIAAYNEQFF; CDR3 DNA: TGTGCCAGCAGTGGCCGAATAGCGGCCTACAATGAGCAGTTCTTC
D gene: TRBD1; V gene: TRBV7-6; CDR3 length: 19; clone size: NA; J gene: TRBJ2-3; CDR3 protein: CASSLAPDRGFSSTDTQYF; CDR3 DNA: TGTGCCAGCAGCTTAGCACCGGACAGGGGGTTCTCTAGCACAGATACGCAGTATTTT
D gene: TRBD1; V gene: TRBV7-6; CDR3 length: 17; clone size: NA; J gene: TRBJ1-3; CDR3 protein: CASSTSSDRVGGNTIYF; CDR3 DNA: TGTGCCAGCAGCACTAGTTCCGACAGGGTGGGCGGAAACACCATATATTTT
D gene: NA; V gene: TRBV5-1; CDR3 length: 14; clone size: once; J gene: TRBJ2-1; CDR3 protein: CASSADSPYNEQFF; CDR3 DNA: TGCGCCAGCAGCGCGGACTCTCCCTACAATGAGCAGTTCTTC
D gene: NA; V gene: TRBV18; CDR3 length: 13; clone size: NA; J gene: TRBJ1-2; CDR3 protein: CASSPGQDYGYTF; CDR3 DNA: TGTGCCAGCTCACCAGGGCAGGACTATGGCTACACCTTC
D gene: TRBD2; V gene: TRBV6-6; CDR3 length: 13; clone size: NA; J gene: TRBJ2-7; CDR3 protein: CASRRTSGYEQYF; CDR3 DNA: TGTGCCAGCAGGAGGACTAGCGGGTACGAGCAGTACTTC
D gene: TRBD1; V gene: TRBV7-6; CDR3 length: 15; clone size: NA; J gene: TRBJ2-1; CDR3 protein: CASSLVGGAYNEQFF; CDR3 DNA: TGTGCCAGCAGCTTGGTAGGGGGCGCCTACAATGAGCAGTTCTTC
D gene: NA; V gene: TRBV19; CDR3 length: 13; clone size: NA; J gene: TRBJ2-7; CDR3 protein: CASSISLSYEQYF; CDR3 DNA: TGTGCCAGTAGTATATCCCTCTCCTACGAGCAGTACTTC
D gene: NA; V gene: TRBV6-5; CDR3 length: 13; clone size: once; J gene: TRBJ1-4; CDR3 protein: CASSLGGGEKLFF; CDR3 DNA: TGTGCCAGCTCCCTCGGAGGTGGGGAAAAACTGTTTTTT
D gene: NA; V gene: TRBV11-2; CDR3 length: 14; clone size: NA; J gene: TRBJ1-2; CDR3 protein: CASGNPGSNNGYTF; CDR3 DNA: TGTGCCAGCGGCAATCCAGGTTCTAACAATGGCTACACCTTC
D gene: NA; V gene: TRBV7-9; CDR3 length: 15; clone size: NA; J gene: TRBJ2-7; CDR3 protein: CASSLAGRGRYEQYF; CDR3 DNA: TGTGCCAGCAGCTTAGCGGGTCGGGGGAGGTACGAGCAGTACTTC
D gene: TRBD1; V gene: TRBV9; CDR3 length: 18; clone size: NA; J gene: TRBJ2-2; CDR3 protein: CASSTSGTGGLNTGELFF; CDR3 DNA: TGTGCCAGCAGCACCTCCGGGACAGGGGGCTTGAACACCGGGGAGCTGTTTTTT
D gene: NA; V gene: TRBV7-8; CDR3 length: 14; clone size: NA; J gene: TRBJ1-6; CDR3 protein: CASSFERTVSPLHF; CDR3 DNA: TGTGCCAGCAGCTTCGAAAGGACAGTTTCACCCCTCCACTTT